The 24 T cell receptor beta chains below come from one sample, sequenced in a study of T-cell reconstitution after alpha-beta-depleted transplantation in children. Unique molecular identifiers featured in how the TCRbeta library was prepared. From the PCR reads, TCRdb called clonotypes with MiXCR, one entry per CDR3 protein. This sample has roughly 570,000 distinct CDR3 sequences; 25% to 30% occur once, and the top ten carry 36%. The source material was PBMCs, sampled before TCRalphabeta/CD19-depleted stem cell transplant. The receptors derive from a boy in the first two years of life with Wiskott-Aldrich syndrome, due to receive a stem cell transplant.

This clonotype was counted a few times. The CDR3 here is CAWSPGLAGRYEQYF. The CDR3, as DNA: TGTGCCTGGAGCCCGGGACTAGCGGGAAGATACGAGCAGTACTTC. This sequence joins TRBV30 and TRBJ2-7, with TRBD2 identical over 13 bases. Germline V gene sequence: CDR1 GTSNPN, CDR2 SVGIG (reference sequence). V dropped 3 bases and J dropped 4; count of bases not matched to a gene: 6. This CDR3 comprises 15 residues.

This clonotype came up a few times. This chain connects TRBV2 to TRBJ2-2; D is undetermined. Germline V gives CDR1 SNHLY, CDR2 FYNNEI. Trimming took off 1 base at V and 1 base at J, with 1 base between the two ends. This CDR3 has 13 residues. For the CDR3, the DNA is TGTGCCAGCAGTGAAGAGAACACCGGGGAGCTGTTTTTT. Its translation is CASSEENTGELFF.

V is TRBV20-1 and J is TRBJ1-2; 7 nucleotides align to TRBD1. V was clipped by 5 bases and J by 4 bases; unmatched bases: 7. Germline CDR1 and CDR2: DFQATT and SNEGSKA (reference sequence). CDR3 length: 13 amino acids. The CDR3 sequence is CSAVQGNSYGYTF. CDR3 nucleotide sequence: TGCAGTGCTGTACAGGGGAACTCCTATGGCTACACCTTC.

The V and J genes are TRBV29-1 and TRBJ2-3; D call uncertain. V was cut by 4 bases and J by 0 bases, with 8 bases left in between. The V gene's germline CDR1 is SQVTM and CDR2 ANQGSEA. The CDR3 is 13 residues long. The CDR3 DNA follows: TGCAGCGTTGTAAGGAAAAGCACAGATACGCAGTATTTT. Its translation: CSVVRKSTDTQYF.

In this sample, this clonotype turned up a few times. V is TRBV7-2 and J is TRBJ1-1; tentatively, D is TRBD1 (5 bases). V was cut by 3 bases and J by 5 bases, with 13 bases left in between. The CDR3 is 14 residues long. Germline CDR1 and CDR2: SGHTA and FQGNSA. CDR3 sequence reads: CASSFGRGVTEAFF. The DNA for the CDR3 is TGTGCCAGCAGCTTCGGCCGAGGGGTGACTGAAGCTTTCTTT. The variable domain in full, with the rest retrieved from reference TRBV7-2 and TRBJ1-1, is GAGVSQSPSNKVTEKGKDVELRCDPISGHTALYWYRQSLGQGLEFLIYFQGNSAPDKSGLPSDRFSAERTGGSVSTLTIQRTQQEDSAVYLCASSFGRGVTEAFFGQGTRLTVV.

The CDR3 nucleotides are TGTGCCAGCAGTTTGTGGGGTCGGAACACTGAAGCTTTCTTT. It encodes CASSLWGRNTEAFF. The J gene is TRBJ1-1, the V gene TRBV28; D gene uncertain. This CDR3 comprises 14 residues. Germline V gene lookup returns CDR1 MDHEN and CDR2 SYDVKM. The V and J ends lost 3 bases and 1 base respectively, with 9 bases between them.

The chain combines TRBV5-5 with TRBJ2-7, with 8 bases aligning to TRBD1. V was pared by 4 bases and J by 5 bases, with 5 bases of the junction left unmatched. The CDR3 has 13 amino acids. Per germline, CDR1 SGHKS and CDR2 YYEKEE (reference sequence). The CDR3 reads CASSRTGFNEQYF. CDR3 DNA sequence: TGTGCCAGCAGCCGGACAGGGTTCAACGAGCAGTACTTC. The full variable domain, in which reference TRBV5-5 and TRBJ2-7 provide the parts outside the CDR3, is DAGVTQSPTHLIKTRGQQVTLRCSPISGHKSVSWYQQVLGQGPQFIFQYYEKEERGRGNFPDRFSARQFPNYSSELNVNALLLGDSALYLCASSRTGFNEQYFGPGTRLTVT.

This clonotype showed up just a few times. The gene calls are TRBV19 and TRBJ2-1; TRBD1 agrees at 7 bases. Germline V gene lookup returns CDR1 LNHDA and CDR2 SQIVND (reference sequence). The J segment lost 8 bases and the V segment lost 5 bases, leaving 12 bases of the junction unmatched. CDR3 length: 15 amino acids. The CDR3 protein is CASSVRRQGRHEQFF. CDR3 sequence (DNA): TGTGCCAGTAGTGTTCGGAGACAGGGTCGTCATGAGCAGTTCTTC.

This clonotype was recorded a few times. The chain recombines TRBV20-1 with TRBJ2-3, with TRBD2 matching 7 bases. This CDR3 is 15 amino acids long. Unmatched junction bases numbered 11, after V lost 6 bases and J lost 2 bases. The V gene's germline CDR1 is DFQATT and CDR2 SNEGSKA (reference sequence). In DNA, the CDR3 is TGCAGTGCGCCTAGTGGCGGGAGATACACAGATACGCAGTATTTT. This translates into CSAPSGGRYTDTQYF.

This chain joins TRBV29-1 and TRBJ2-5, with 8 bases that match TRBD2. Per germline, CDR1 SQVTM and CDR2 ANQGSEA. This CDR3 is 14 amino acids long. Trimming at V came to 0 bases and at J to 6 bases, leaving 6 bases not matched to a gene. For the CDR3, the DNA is TGCAGCGTTGAAGACCGGACTAGCTTGAAGACCCAGTACTTC. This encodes CSVEDRTSLKTQYF.

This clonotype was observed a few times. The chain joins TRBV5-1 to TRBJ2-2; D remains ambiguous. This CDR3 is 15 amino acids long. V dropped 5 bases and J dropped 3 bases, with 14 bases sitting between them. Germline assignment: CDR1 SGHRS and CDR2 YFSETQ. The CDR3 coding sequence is TGCGCCAGCAGTGGGTACGGCCTGGACACCGGGGAGCTGTTTTTT. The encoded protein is CASSGYGLDTGELFF.

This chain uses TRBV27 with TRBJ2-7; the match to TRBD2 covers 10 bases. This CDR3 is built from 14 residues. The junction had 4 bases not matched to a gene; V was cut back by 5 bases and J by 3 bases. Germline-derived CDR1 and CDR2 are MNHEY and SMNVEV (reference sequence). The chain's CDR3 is CASSHRLAGYEQYF. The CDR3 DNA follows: TGTGCCAGCAGTCATAGACTAGCGGGCTACGAGCAGTACTTC.

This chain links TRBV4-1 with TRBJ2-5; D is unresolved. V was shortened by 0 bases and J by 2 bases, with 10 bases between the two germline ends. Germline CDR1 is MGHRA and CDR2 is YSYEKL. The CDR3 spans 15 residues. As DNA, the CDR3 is TGCGCCAGCAGCCAAGAGTTGCCTAGACAAGAGACCCAGTACTTC. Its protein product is CASSQELPRQETQYF.

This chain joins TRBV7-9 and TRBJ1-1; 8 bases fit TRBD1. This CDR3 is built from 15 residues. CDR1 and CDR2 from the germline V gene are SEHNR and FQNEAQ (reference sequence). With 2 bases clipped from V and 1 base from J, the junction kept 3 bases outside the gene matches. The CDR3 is CASSLLGQANTEAFF. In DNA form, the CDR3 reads TGTGCCAGCAGCTTATTGGGACAGGCGAACACTGAAGCTTTCTTT.

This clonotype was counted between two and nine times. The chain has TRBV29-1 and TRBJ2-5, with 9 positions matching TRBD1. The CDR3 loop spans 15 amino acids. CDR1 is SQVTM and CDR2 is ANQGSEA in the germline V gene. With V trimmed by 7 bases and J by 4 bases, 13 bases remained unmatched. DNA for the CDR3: TGCAGCGGGGGACAGGGTTCAATTCTTCCAGAGACCCAGTACTTC. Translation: CSGGQGSILPETQYF.

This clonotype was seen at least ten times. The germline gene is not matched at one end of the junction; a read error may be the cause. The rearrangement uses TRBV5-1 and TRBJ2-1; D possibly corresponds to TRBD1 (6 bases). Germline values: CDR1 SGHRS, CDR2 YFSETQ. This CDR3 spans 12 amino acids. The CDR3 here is CASSSTGNEQFF. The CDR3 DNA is TGTGCCAGCAGTTCAACAGGGAATGAGCAGTTCTTC.

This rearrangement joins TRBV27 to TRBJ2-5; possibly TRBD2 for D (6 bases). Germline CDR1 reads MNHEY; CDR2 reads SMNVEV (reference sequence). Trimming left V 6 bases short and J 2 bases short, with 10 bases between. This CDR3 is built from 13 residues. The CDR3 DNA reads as TGTGCCAGCAGGCACGCGGGGCAAGAGACCCAGTACTTC. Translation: CASRHAGQETQYF.

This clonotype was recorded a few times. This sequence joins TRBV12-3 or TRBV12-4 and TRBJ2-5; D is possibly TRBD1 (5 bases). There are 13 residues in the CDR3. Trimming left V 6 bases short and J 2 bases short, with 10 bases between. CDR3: CASSPGFQETQYF. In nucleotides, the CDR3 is TGTGCCAGCAGCCCAGGGTTTCAAGAGACCCAGTACTTC.

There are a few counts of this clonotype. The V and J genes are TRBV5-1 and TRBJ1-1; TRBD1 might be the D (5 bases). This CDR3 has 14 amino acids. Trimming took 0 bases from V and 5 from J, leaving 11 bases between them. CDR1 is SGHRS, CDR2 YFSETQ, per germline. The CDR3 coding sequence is TGCGCCAGCAGCTTGGATGTTAGGGGAACTGAAGCTTTCTTT. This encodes CASSLDVRGTEAFF.

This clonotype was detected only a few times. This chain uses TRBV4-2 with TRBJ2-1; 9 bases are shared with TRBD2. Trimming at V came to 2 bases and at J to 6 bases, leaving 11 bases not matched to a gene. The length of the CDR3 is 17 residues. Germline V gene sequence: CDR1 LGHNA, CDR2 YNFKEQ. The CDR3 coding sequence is TGTGCCAGCAGCCAATCCGGAGCTGGGACTAGCCTCAATGAGCAGTTCTTC. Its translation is CASSQSGAGTSLNEQFF.

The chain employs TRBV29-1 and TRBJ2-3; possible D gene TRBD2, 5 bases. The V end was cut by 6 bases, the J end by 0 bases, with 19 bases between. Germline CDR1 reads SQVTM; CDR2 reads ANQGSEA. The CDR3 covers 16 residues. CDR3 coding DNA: TGCAGCGTAAATGCCCCAAGCGGCCTTAGCACAGATACGCAGTATTTT. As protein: CSVNAPSGLSTDTQYF.

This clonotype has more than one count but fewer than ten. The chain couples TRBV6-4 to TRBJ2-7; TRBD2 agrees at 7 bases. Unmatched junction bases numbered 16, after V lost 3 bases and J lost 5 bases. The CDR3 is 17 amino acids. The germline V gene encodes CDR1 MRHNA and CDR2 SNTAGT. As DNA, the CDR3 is TGTGCCAGCAGTGATCCCCCATCGGGCGGGAGTACCCACGAGCAGTACTTC. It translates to CASSDPPSGGSTHEQYF.

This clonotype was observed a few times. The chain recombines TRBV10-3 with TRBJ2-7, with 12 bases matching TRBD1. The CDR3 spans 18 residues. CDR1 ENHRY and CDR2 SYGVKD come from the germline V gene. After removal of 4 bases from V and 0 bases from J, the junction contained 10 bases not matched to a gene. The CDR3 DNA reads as TGTGCCATCAGTGCCGGGACAGGGGGCCCACTAAACTCCTACGAGCAGTACTTC. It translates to CAISAGTGGPLNSYEQYF.

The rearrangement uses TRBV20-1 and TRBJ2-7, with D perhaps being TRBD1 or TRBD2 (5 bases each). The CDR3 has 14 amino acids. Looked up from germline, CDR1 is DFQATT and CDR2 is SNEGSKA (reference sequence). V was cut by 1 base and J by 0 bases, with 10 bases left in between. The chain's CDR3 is CSARARGTSYEQYF. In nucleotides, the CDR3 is TGCAGTGCTAGAGCACGAGGGACCTCCTACGAGCAGTACTTC.